This T cell receptor (beta chain) comes out of a study of T-cell memory formation after mild COVID-19. Via MiXCR, TCRdb re-called the 5' RACE reads, giving one row per CDR3 protein. Of approximately 260,000 distinct CDR3 sequences listed, about a sixth are singletons. Study findings and constraints: Contracting clones from day 15 to 85 had balanced CD4/CD8; later expanders favoured CD4+.

As concerns this clonotype: The antigen is unknown.

V gave up 5 bases and J gave up 4 bases, with 14 bases separating them. Germline V gives CDR1 DFQATT, CDR2 SNEGSKA (reference sequence). The CDR3 runs 13 residues. The sequencing input was PBMCs or a T cell subset sorted from them (not recorded which). The rearrangement uses TRBV20-1 and TRBJ1-1; no definite D call. The receptor's source is a man younger than 30 who had mild COVID-19 (a few samples of this study predate the infection). Cell type and time point are not known. The CDR3 sequence is CSAFLPGGTEAFF. CDR3 nucleotide sequence: TGCAGTGCTTTCCTCCCAGGTGGCACTGAAGCTTTCTTT.